This TCR beta chain was obtained from a study of shared clonotypes between healthy human individuals. Study outcomes and limitations: In general, naive subsets displayed greater estimated richness than memory subsets did.

Turning to this clone: No antigen is known for it.

Splitting of each subset's genomic DNA was done evenly across several immunoSEQ plates. The protocol was immunoSEQ multiplex PCR, while the TCRdb copy is restricted to in-frame clones and leaves out a portion. The sample holds some 2,400,000 clones, 90% to 96% seen once. The donors, healthy adults who were HIV-negative, had experienced no recent acute infections or vaccinations. Germline V gene data show CDR1 as MNHNS and CDR2 as SASEGT. V was shortened by 2 bases and J by 5 bases, with 13 bases between the two germline ends. The CDR3 runs 15 residues. The chain uses TRBV6-1 and TRBJ2-1; possible D gene TRBD1, 6 bases. The clonotype was recovered from a man younger than 35 in good health. Sequencing was carried out using naive CD4+ T cells sorted from blood. Subset denoted: CD45RA+ positively selected. The CDR3 bases are TGTGCCAGCAGTGAATCAGGGACACCGAACAATGAGCAGTTCTTC. As protein: CASSESGTPNNEQFF.